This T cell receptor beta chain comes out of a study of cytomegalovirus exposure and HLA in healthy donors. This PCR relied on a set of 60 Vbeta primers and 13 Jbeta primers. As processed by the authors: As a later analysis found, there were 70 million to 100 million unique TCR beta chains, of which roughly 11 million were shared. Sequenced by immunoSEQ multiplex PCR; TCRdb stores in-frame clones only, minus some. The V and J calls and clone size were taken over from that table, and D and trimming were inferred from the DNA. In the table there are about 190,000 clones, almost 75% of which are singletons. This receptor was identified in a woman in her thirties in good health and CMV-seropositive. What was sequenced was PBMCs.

The CDR3 sequence is CASSSIAGARGNEQFF. The CDR3 DNA sequence: TGTGCCAGCAGTTCCATAGCGGGAGCGCGGGGCAATGAGCAGTTCTTC. The V gene is TRBV27, the J gene TRBJ2-1, with TRBD2 matching over 9 bases. J lost 6 bases, V lost 4 bases, and 10 bases had no gene match. The CDR3 contains 16 residues. Looked up from germline, CDR1 is MNHEY and CDR2 is SMNVEV (reference sequence).